The 24 T cell receptor beta chains below were found in one sample sequenced in a study of molecular identifiers for immune sequencing clone quantification. One entry per CDR3 protein, called by TCRdb with MiXCR from the PCR reads. The sample records about 320,000 distinct CDR3 sequences, over 20% being singletons. The specimen was naive CD8+ T cells from blood, with Jurkat cell RNA spiked in. The subset denotes: FACS-sorted CD8+CD4-CCR7+CD45RA+ naive T cells. The receptors come from a human donor in good health. Some libraries in this study had Jurkat cell RNA spiked in.

In this sample, this clonotype turned up many times. The V call is TRBV6-5, the J call TRBJ2-5, with 7 bases lining up with TRBD2. CDR3 size: 17 residues. Trimming removed 2 bases from V and 1 base from J; junction bases left unmatched: 10. Germline V gives CDR1 MNHEY, CDR2 SVGAGI. This chain's CDR3 is CASSYAFGAGVQETQYF. Written as DNA, the CDR3 is TGTGCCAGCAGTTACGCTTTCGGGGCGGGGGTCCAAGAGACCCAGTACTTC.

This clonotype was detected many times. CDR3 amino acids: CSALSLSSYEQYF. Written as DNA, the CDR3 is TGCAGTGCCCTATCCCTATCCTCCTACGAGCAGTACTTC. The J gene is TRBJ2-7, the V gene TRBV20-1; the D is unclear. CDR1 DFQATT and CDR2 SNEGSKA come from the germline V gene (reference sequence). Trimming pared 6 bases from V and 0 bases from J, leaving 12 bases between. The CDR3 extends over 13 amino acids.

Of note for this clonotype: A much larger clone differs from this one at a single base, so this may be a read error. Since the CDR3 does not end with the conserved phenylalanine or tryptophan, this likely comes from a read error. The chain employs TRBV2 and TRBJ1-3; D may be TRBD1 (5 bases). The length of the CDR3 is 15 residues. The germline V gene has CDR1 SNHLY and CDR2 FYNNEI. V was pared by 2 bases and J by 5 bases, with 13 bases between. CDR3 in amino acids: CASSEQSGSRNTIYS. The DNA for the CDR3 is TGTGCCAGCAGTGAACAATCAGGGTCAAGAAACACCATATATTCT.

This clonotype has at least ten counts. The chain links TRBV12-3 or TRBV12-4 to TRBJ2-1; D possibly corresponds to TRBD2 (5 bases). CDR3 length: 13 amino acids. Trimming left V 7 bases short and J 0 bases short, with 7 bases between. CDR3 loop: CASTTSSYNEQFF. The CDR3, as DNA: TGTGCCAGCACCACTAGCTCCTACAATGAGCAGTTCTTC.

In this sample, this clonotype turned up many times. The chain combines TRBV7-6 with TRBJ2-5; 9 positions match TRBD2. The CDR3 length is 15 residues. Germline V gene lookup returns CDR1 SGHVS and CDR2 FNYEAQ. The junction had 10 bases not matched to a gene; V was cut back by 5 bases and J by 6 bases. The CDR3 spells CASSPLAGGPQTQYF. CDR3 DNA sequence: TGTGCCAGCAGCCCACTTGCGGGAGGGCCGCAGACCCAGTACTTC.

This clonotype was observed a few times. This rearrangement joins TRBV6-6 to TRBJ2-7; 9 nucleotides agree with TRBD1. The V segment lost 10 bases and the J segment 3 bases; nucleotides outside the gene matches: 7. The CDR3 spans 13 residues. Germline V lookup: CDR1 MNHNY, CDR2 SVGAGI (reference sequence). CDR3 residues: CATSDRGIYEQYF. In DNA form, the CDR3 reads TGTGCCACCTCTGACAGGGGGATCTACGAGCAGTACTTC.

This clonotype was found many times. This chain links TRBV29-1 with TRBJ2-1, with 8 positions matching TRBD1. V shed 5 bases, J shed 9 bases, and the junction held 15 bases outside the gene matches. The CDR3 runs to 15 residues. Germline assignment: CDR1 SQVTM and CDR2 ANQGSEA. Here the CDR3 reads CSVIGTGGGWGEQFF. The CDR3 DNA sequence: TGCAGCGTTATTGGGACAGGAGGCGGTTGGGGTGAGCAGTTCTTC.

Details on this clonotype: A junction end diverges from the germline sequence, so it may reflect a read error. The chain uses TRBV27 and TRBJ2-3; D remains ambiguous. This CDR3 spans 16 amino acids. Looked up from germline, CDR1 is MNHEY and CDR2 is SMNVEV (reference sequence). In DNA form, the CDR3 reads TGTGCCAGCAGTTCCAGGACGGACCCAGGTCCAGATACGCGGTATTTT. It specifies CASSSRTDPGPDTRYF.

This clonotype was counted only a few times. This chain joins TRBV5-1 and TRBJ1-5; D gene ambiguous. This CDR3 region has 15 residues. V lost 0 bases to trimming and J lost 0 bases, with 7 bases between them. Germline V gene data show CDR1 as SGHRS and CDR2 as YFSETQ. This chain's CDR3 is CASSLGEFSNQPQHF. The CDR3 DNA reads as TGCGCCAGCAGCTTGGGGGAGTTTAGCAATCAGCCCCAGCATTTT.

This clonotype occurred many times. The rearrangement links TRBV29-1 to TRBJ2-2, with D possibly matching TRBD2 (5 bases). CDR3 size: 17 residues. With 4 bases removed from V and 4 bases from J, the gap between germline ends came to 22 bases. CDR1 and CDR2 (germline): SQVTM, ANQGSEA. The CDR3 DNA is TGCAGCGTTGTATTGTCCGGGGTCGGCGGTGGCACCGGGGAGCTGTTTTTT. Translating gives CSVVLSGVGGGTGELFF.

This chain links TRBV7-9 with TRBJ1-5; D remains unclear. Germline V gene lookup returns CDR1 SEHNR and CDR2 FQNEAQ (reference sequence). The CDR3 is made up of 15 amino acids. Between the trimmed V and J ends, which lost 5 bases and 7 bases, there was a span of 18 bases. The CDR3 reads CASSQETEAWQPQHF. Here the CDR3 DNA reads TGTGCCAGCAGCCAGGAAACCGAGGCTTGGCAGCCCCAGCATTTT.

This clonotype was counted ten times or more. The CDR3 loop reads CASSYGGTNTGELFF. In DNA, the CDR3 is TGTGCCAGCAGCTACGGGGGAACGAACACCGGGGAGCTGTTTTTT. This chain links TRBV6-5 with TRBJ2-2; TRBD2 is a possible D gene (6 bases). Germline V CDR1 and CDR2: MNHEY, SVGAGI. The V end was cut by 6 bases, the J end by 0 bases, with 11 bases between. This CDR3 is 15 amino acids long.

As concerns this clonotype: A much more abundant neighbour one base away suggests this may be a read error. This chain joins TRBV5-1 and TRBJ2-7, with D perhaps TRBD1 (6 bases). Trimming pared 0 bases from V and 2 bases from J, leaving 12 bases between. The CDR3 runs to 15 residues. Per the germline V gene, CDR1 is SGHRS and CDR2 is YFSETQ. The DNA for the CDR3 is TGCGCCAGCAGCTTGGCCCACGAGGGGGCCTACGAGCAGTACTTC. Amino acid sequence: CASSLAHEGAYEQYF.

The chain combines TRBV7-6 with TRBJ2-2; TRBD2 aligns across 9 bases. V lost 4 bases and J lost 5; bases outside the gene matches: 8. The length of the CDR3 is 16 residues. Germline values: CDR1 SGHVS, CDR2 FNYEAQ. CDR3 in amino acids: CASSSTRSGGTGELFF. The CDR3 DNA reads TGTGCCAGCAGCTCCACTCGGAGCGGGGGGACCGGGGAGCTGTTTTTT. Supplemented by reference TRBV7-6 and TRBJ2-2, the full variable domain reads GAGVSQSPRYKVTKRGQDVALRCDPISGHVSLYWYRQALGQGPEFLTYFNYEAQQDKSGLPNDRFSAERPEGSISTLTIQRTEQRDSAMYRCASSSTRSGGTGELFFGEGSRLTVL.

With respect to this clonotype: A junction boundary mismatches the germline segment, possibly from a read error. The J gene is TRBJ2-3, the V gene TRBV24-1; possible D gene TRBD1, 6 bases. Germline CDR1 is KGHDR and CDR2 is SFDVKD. The CDR3 is 15 amino acids. This CDR3 is CAASDSEGVADTQYF. CDR3 bases: TGTGCCGCCAGTGATAGCGAGGGGGTTGCAGATACGCAGTATTTT.

This chain joins TRBV20-1 and TRBJ2-3; TRBD2 matches 9 bases. The germline gives CDR1 DFQATT, CDR2 SNEGSKA (reference sequence). The CDR3 length is 18 residues. The ends lost 0 bases at V and 4 bases at J; junction bases unmatched: 14. The CDR3 region has the DNA TGCAGTGCTAGAGATAGTAGCGGGAGAGGGTCCGGGTCAGATACGCAGTATTTT. This gives the protein CSARDSSGRGSGSDTQYF.

The V call is TRBV5-6, the J call TRBJ2-3; no reliable D call. Trimming left V 3 bases short and J 10 bases short, with 18 bases between. Germline lookup yields CDR1 SGHDT and CDR2 YYEEEE. The CDR3 runs 14 residues. Here the CDR3 DNA reads TGTGCCAGCAGCTCTATCATTGCTCAGGATGCGCAGTATTTT. Translation: CASSSIIAQDAQYF.

This chain connects TRBV6-2 or TRBV6-3 to TRBJ2-1, with D possibly matching TRBD2 (6 bases). Germline CDR1 reads MNHEY; CDR2 reads SVGEGT. Trimming cost V 10 bases and J 2 bases, with 15 bases left between them. CDR3 length: 14 residues. CDR3 amino acids: CATGGDGAYNEQFF. For the CDR3, the DNA is TGTGCCACTGGAGGGGACGGGGCCTACAATGAGCAGTTCTTC.

A word on this clonotype: Here the CDR3 omits its conserved ending phenylalanine or tryptophan, so a read error is the likely source. This rearrangement joins TRBV29-1 to TRBJ2-7; a possible D gene is TRBD1 (6 bases). V was trimmed by 1 base and J by 5 bases, leaving 18 bases between them. Germline V gene data show CDR1 as SQVTM and CDR2 as ANQGSEA. The CDR3 has 15 amino acids. The CDR3: CSVEAAGTRPNEQYL. The CDR3 bases are TGCAGCGTTGAAGCAGCCGGGACACGGCCTAACGAGCAGTACCTC.

The sample holds many counts of this clonotype. The chain is built from TRBV6-5 and TRBJ2-7, with D unresolved. The CDR3 is made up of 13 amino acids. Germline lookup yields CDR1 MNHEY and CDR2 SVGAGI. V lost 2 bases, J lost 6 bases, and 11 bases lay in between. Written as DNA, the CDR3 is TGTGCCAGCAGTTACGCGGTTAGCTCCGAGCAGTACTTC. This gives the protein CASSYAVSSEQYF.

The table lists this clonotype with many counts. J is TRBJ2-5 and V is TRBV4-1; D is unresolved. In germline, CDR1 is MGHRA, CDR2 YSYEKL. The CDR3 length is 15 residues. V was pared by 4 bases and J by 5 bases, with 17 bases between. DNA for the CDR3: TGCGCCAGCAGCCCAACCGGGTCCGCCATGGAGACCCAGTACTTC. It codes for CASSPTGSAMETQYF.

This clonotype was counted only a few times. The chain links TRBV13 to TRBJ1-1, with D tentatively TRBD1 (5 bases). With 2 bases removed from V and 10 bases from J, the gap between germline ends came to 17 bases. Germline V gene sequence: CDR1 PRHDT, CDR2 FYEKMQ (reference sequence). There are 14 residues in the CDR3. DNA of the CDR3: TGTGCCAGCAGCTTATCCGGACGGAAGGGGAGAGCTTTCTTT. Protein product: CASSLSGRKGRAFF.

This clonotype was seen only a few times. One end of the junction does not line up with germline, which may come from a read error. The chain uses TRBV5-6 and TRBJ1-1; D unresolved. CDR3 length: 14 residues. Germline V gives CDR1 SGHDT, CDR2 YYEEEE. The CDR3, as DNA: TGTGCCAGCAGCTTGGCTCTACTGAACACTGAAGCTTCCTTT. This encodes CASSLALLNTEASF.

The chain recombines TRBV7-6 with TRBJ2-3; 8 nucleotides line up with TRBD2. The CDR3 runs 14 residues. Germline CDR1 reads SGHVS; CDR2 reads FNYEAQ. The junction had 9 bases not matched to a gene; V was cut back by 5 bases and J by 8 bases. The CDR3 DNA reads as TGTGCCAGCAGCCCCCGGGGGGGGGGTGGTACGCAGTATTTT. Translating it yields CASSPRGGGGTQYF. Full variable domain (rest looked up from reference TRBV7-6 and TRBJ2-3): GAGVSQSPRYKVTKRGQDVALRCDPISGHVSLYWYRQALGQGPEFLTYFNYEAQQDKSGLPNDRFSAERPEGSISTLTIQRTEQRDSAMYRCASSPRGGGGTQYFGPGTRLTVL.